These 7 T cell receptor beta chains originate from one sample sequenced in a study of OX40 agonist ivuxolimab in advanced cancers. Generated by immunoSEQ multiplex PCR, the TCRdb table keeps only in-frame clones and is missing some. The repertoire consists of 70,000 to 95,000 clones, with approximately 85% occurring once and the leading ten covering approximately 6.9%. This specimen was CD4+ or CD8+ T cells sorted from blood, taken in a trial of the OX40 agonist ivuxolimab. Receptors were obtained from an adult with an advanced solid tumor such as melanoma, head and neck, liver or kidney cancer.

The chain joins TRBV19 to TRBJ1-5; tentative D call: TRBD1 (5 bases). Trimming stripped 3 bases from V and 5 bases from J, with 23 bases between. Looked up from germline, CDR1 is LNHDA and CDR2 is SQIVND (reference sequence). The CDR3 extends over 18 amino acids. The CDR3 DNA is TGTGCCAGTAGTATGTCGGGGCCGGACAACTTTGCAGATCAGCCCCAGCATTTT. Protein sequence: CASSMSGPDNFADQPQHF.

The chain has TRBV12-5 and TRBJ1-3, with 7 bases fitting TRBD1. V shed 7 bases, J shed 5 bases, and the junction held 5 bases outside the gene matches. Germline-derived CDR1 and CDR2 are LGHNT and FRNRAP. This CDR3 spans 13 amino acids. The CDR3 sequence: CASDLDRRNTIYF. CDR3 nucleotides: TGTGCTAGTGACTTGGACAGGAGAAACACCATATATTTT.

This chain links TRBV7-6 with TRBJ2-1; D perhaps matches TRBD2 (5 bases). V lost 1 base and J 0 bases, leaving 13 bases between the germline ends. The CDR3 has 17 amino acids. Germline CDR1 and CDR2: SGHVS and FNYEAQ. CDR3 nucleotide sequence: TGTGCCAGCAGCTTAGAAGGTCCGGGGAGCTCCTACAATGAGCAGTTCTTC. Its translation: CASSLEGPGSSYNEQFF.

A single count supports this clone. The CDR3 sequence is CASRSIGGPGNTEAFF. The DNA for the CDR3 is TGTGCCAGCAGGTCAATAGGGGGGCCGGGGAACACTGAAGCTTTCTTT. The rearrangement uses TRBV7-9 and TRBJ1-1; possibly TRBD1 for D (6 bases). Germline assignment: CDR1 SEHNR and CDR2 FQNEAQ (reference sequence). Trimming cost V 6 bases and J 1 base, with 18 bases left between them. The CDR3 is 16 amino acids. Full variable domain (outside the CDR3, taken from reference TRBV7-9 and TRBJ1-1): DTGVSQNPRHKITKRGQNVTFRCDPISEHNRLYWYRQTLGQGPEFLTYFQNEAQLEKSRLLSDRFSAERPKGSFSTLEIQRTEQGDSAMYLCASRSIGGPGNTEAFFGQGTRLTVV.

The genes are TRBV7-2 and TRBJ2-1; 12 nucleotides agree with TRBD1. V trimming: 5 bases; J trimming: 7 bases; junction bases outside the gene matches: 9. The CDR3 runs to 16 residues. Germline V gives CDR1 SGHTA, CDR2 FQGNSA. CDR3 coding DNA: TGTGCCAGCAGCCCAAGGGGGACAGGGGGCGGAAATGAGCAGTTCTTC. Its translation: CASSPRGTGGGNEQFF.

The CDR3 spells CASSAHRGTSSYEQYF. The CDR3 nucleotides read TGTGCCAGCAGCGCTCACCGGGGGACAAGCTCCTACGAGCAGTACTTC. The V gene is TRBV7-8, the J gene TRBJ2-7; tentatively, D is TRBD1 or TRBD2 (6 bases each). This CDR3 has 16 amino acids. Germline assignment: CDR1 SGHVS and CDR2 FQNEAQ. V was cut by 5 bases and J by 0 bases, with 17 bases left in between.

The chain recombines TRBV30 with TRBJ1-1, with D possibly TRBD1 on 5 matching bases. The CDR3 spans 13 residues. Germline CDR1 reads GTSNPN; CDR2 reads SVGIG (reference sequence). V was cut by 3 bases and J by 4 bases, with 12 bases left in between. The CDR3 protein is CAWSRATGTEAFF. The CDR3 DNA reads TGTGCCTGGAGCCGGGCCACAGGCACTGAAGCTTTCTTT.